Listed below are T cell receptor beta chains from one sample, sequenced in a study of blood T cell repertoires in COVID-19. The assay was immunoSEQ multiplex PCR, and TCRdb's table has in-frame clones only and misses some. The data contain 390,000 or so clones, 90% of them singletons. The sample consisted of peripheral blood. The receptors were gathered from a man between 18 and 29 years old with active or convalescent COVID-19. CDR3s include the opening cysteine and the closing phenylalanine or tryptophan. Each record gives: D gene, J gene, V gene, clone size, CDR3 protein, CDR3 DNA. D genes are given only for firm matches. Not all rows give a size; the values are once, few, many and, for expanded clones, a class.

d_gene: TRBD1; j_gene: TRBJ2-2; v_gene: TRBV9; abundance: .; CDR3aa: CASSVGYETGGFGELFF; CDR3nt: TGTGCCAGCAGCGTAGGGTATGAGACAGGGGGCTTTGGGGAGCTGTTTTTT
d_gene: .; j_gene: TRBJ2-3; v_gene: TRBV5-1; abundance: .; CDR3aa: CASSLVVATTDTQYF; CDR3nt: TGCGCCAGCAGCTTGGTGGTAGCGACCACAGATACGCAGTATTTT
d_gene: .; j_gene: TRBJ2-1; v_gene: TRBV9; abundance: .; CDR3aa: CASSVGVARNNEQFF; CDR3nt: TGTGCCAGCAGCGTAGGTGTAGCCAGAAACAATGAGCAGTTCTTC
d_gene: .; j_gene: TRBJ2-5; v_gene: TRBV4-2; abundance: .; CDR3aa: CASSQVGQQETQYF; CDR3nt: TGTGCCAGCAGCCAAGTGGGGCAGCAAGAGACCCAGTACTTC
d_gene: .; j_gene: TRBJ1-6; v_gene: TRBV23-1; abundance: once; CDR3aa: CASSPHGSMSGISPLHF; CDR3nt: TGCGCCAGCAGTCCCCACGGTTCGATGAGCGGGATTTCACCCCTCCACTTT
d_gene: .; j_gene: TRBJ1-5; v_gene: TRBV4-2; abundance: .; CDR3aa: CASSQDWAGNQPQHF; CDR3nt: TGTGCCAGCAGCCAAGATTGGGCGGGCAACCAGCCCCAGCATTTT
d_gene: .; j_gene: TRBJ2-4; v_gene: TRBV28; abundance: .; CDR3aa: CASRATGTKNIQYF; CDR3nt: TGTGCCAGCAGGGCGACAGGAACCAAAAACATTCAGTACTTC
d_gene: .; j_gene: TRBJ1-3; v_gene: TRBV9; abundance: .; CDR3aa: CASSSRRGGGSGNTIYF; CDR3nt: TGTGCCAGCAGCTCCCGTAGGGGGGGAGGATCTGGAAACACCATATATTTT
d_gene: .; j_gene: TRBJ2-2; v_gene: TRBV7-3; abundance: .; CDR3aa: CASSLKLAGTGELFF; CDR3nt: TGTGCCAGCAGCTTAAAGCTGGCCGGGACCGGGGAGCTGTTTTTT
d_gene: .; j_gene: TRBJ1-3; v_gene: TRBV10-3; abundance: .; CDR3aa: CAISEPGQGSSGNTIYF; CDR3nt: TGTGCCATCAGTGAGCCCGGGCAGGGTTCCTCTGGAAACACCATATATTTT
d_gene: TRBD1; j_gene: TRBJ1-6; v_gene: TRBV7-9; abundance: .; CDR3aa: CASSSRQGDNSPLHF; CDR3nt: TGTGCCAGCAGCTCAAGACAGGGAGATAATTCACCCCTCCACTTT
d_gene: .; j_gene: TRBJ2-7; v_gene: TRBV6-6; abundance: .; CDR3aa: CASSYRLWAEQYF; CDR3nt: TGTGCCAGCAGTTACCGCCTTTGGGCTGAGCAGTACTTC
d_gene: TRBD1; j_gene: TRBJ2-7; v_gene: TRBV18; abundance: .; CDR3aa: CASSGPGQESSYEQYF; CDR3nt: TGTGCCAGCTCAGGTCCGGGACAGGAAAGCTCCTACGAGCAGTACTTC
d_gene: .; j_gene: TRBJ2-3; v_gene: TRBV6-6; abundance: .; CDR3aa: CASSYEGDTDTQYF; CDR3nt: TGTGCCAGCAGTTACGAAGGAGACACAGATACGCAGTATTTT
d_gene: .; j_gene: TRBJ2-2; v_gene: TRBV6-6; abundance: .; CDR3aa: CASRPGTMNTGELFF; CDR3nt: TGTGCCAGCAGACCCGGGACAATGAACACCGGGGAGCTGTTTTTT
d_gene: .; j_gene: TRBJ2-1; v_gene: TRBV27; abundance: .; CDR3aa: CASTLRGVDEQFF; CDR3nt: TGTGCCAGCACCCTGCGGGGTGTCGATGAGCAGTTCTTC
d_gene: .; j_gene: TRBJ1-1; v_gene: TRBV19; abundance: .; CDR3aa: CAVLGRTGEAFF; CDR3nt: TGTGCCGTCCTTGGGCGAACAGGTGAAGCTTTCTTT
d_gene: .; j_gene: TRBJ1-1; v_gene: TRBV28; abundance: .; CDR3aa: CASSAGWGAWAEAFF; CDR3nt: TGTGCCAGCAGTGCCGGGTGGGGCGCTTGGGCTGAAGCTTTCTTT
d_gene: TRBD2; j_gene: TRBJ2-7; v_gene: TRBV6-5; abundance: once; CDR3aa: CASSYHGSGSIEQYF; CDR3nt: TGTGCCAGCAGTTACCATGGAAGCGGGAGTATCGAGCAGTACTTC
d_gene: .; j_gene: TRBJ1-2; v_gene: TRBV5-1; abundance: .; CDR3aa: CASSLTQIYGYTF; CDR3nt: TGCGCCAGCAGCTTGACACAGATCTATGGCTACACCTTC
d_gene: .; j_gene: TRBJ1-2; v_gene: TRBV6-5; abundance: .; CDR3aa: CASSYSLNYGYTF; CDR3nt: TGTGCCAGCAGTTACTCACTCAACTATGGCTACACCTTC
d_gene: TRBD2; j_gene: TRBJ2-7; v_gene: TRBV4-1; abundance: .; CDR3aa: CASSQDAGLGHYEQYF; CDR3nt: TGCGCCAGCAGCCAAGACGCGGGACTAGGACATTACGAGCAGTACTTC
d_gene: .; j_gene: TRBJ1-5; v_gene: TRBV5-6; abundance: .; CDR3aa: CASSLGQANQPQHF; CDR3nt: TGTGCCAGCAGCTTGGGACAGGCGAATCAGCCCCAGCATTTT
d_gene: TRBD2; j_gene: TRBJ2-7; v_gene: TRBV4-3; abundance: .; CDR3aa: CASSQVTSGRSYEQYF; CDR3nt: TGCGCCAGCAGCCAAGTAACGAGCGGGAGGTCGTACGAGCAGTACTTC
d_gene: TRBD1; j_gene: TRBJ1-3; v_gene: TRBV19; abundance: .; CDR3aa: CASSALGQVHSGNTIYF; CDR3nt: TGTGCCAGTAGTGCGTTGGGACAGGTTCACTCTGGAAACACCATATATTTT
d_gene: .; j_gene: TRBJ2-6; v_gene: TRBV27; abundance: .; CDR3aa: CASSSLRAGANVLTF; CDR3nt: TGTGCCAGCAGTTCCCTCCGGGCTGGGGCCAACGTCCTGACTTTC
d_gene: .; j_gene: TRBJ1-5; v_gene: TRBV7-9; abundance: few; CDR3aa: CASSSDINQPQHF; CDR3nt: TGTGCCAGCAGCTCGGACATCAATCAGCCCCAGCATTTT
d_gene: TRBD2; j_gene: TRBJ2-7; v_gene: TRBV7-6; abundance: .; CDR3aa: CASSRGLAGVYMEYEQYF; CDR3nt: TGTGCCAGCAGCCGGGGACTAGCGGGAGTCTATATGGAGTACGAGCAGTACTTC
d_gene: .; j_gene: TRBJ2-3; v_gene: TRBV7-2; abundance: .; CDR3aa: CASSLGQKTDTQYF; CDR3nt: TGTGCCAGCAGCTTAGGCCAGAAGACAGATACGCAGTATTTT
d_gene: TRBD1; j_gene: TRBJ1-2; v_gene: TRBV29-1; abundance: few; CDR3aa: CSVERTGSLYGYTF; CDR3nt: TGCAGCGTTGAACGGACAGGGTCACTCTATGGCTACACCTTC
d_gene: .; j_gene: TRBJ1-5; v_gene: TRBV28; abundance: .; CDR3aa: CASKIGGGNSNQPQHF; CDR3nt: TGTGCCAGCAAGATTGGTGGGGGGAATAGCAATCAGCCCCAGCATTTT
d_gene: .; j_gene: TRBJ2-1; v_gene: TRBV4-3; abundance: .; CDR3aa: CASSARGVNEQFF; CDR3nt: TGCGCCAGCAGCGCCAGGGGGGTCAATGAGCAGTTCTTC